A single sample is the source of the 15 T cell receptor beta chains below, sequenced in a study of blood T cell repertoires in COVID-19. Assay used: immunoSEQ multiplex PCR; TCRdb lists only in-frame clones, some missing. The profile shows about 260,000 clones, less than 90% of them singletons. Sequenced material: peripheral blood. The receptors shown here come from a man aged 55-75 years who had recovered from COVID-19.

CDR3 loop: CAWSRRGRRFQPQHF. DNA for the CDR3: TGTGCCTGGAGCCGCAGGGGGCGCCGATTTCAGCCCCAGCATTTT. This rearrangement joins TRBV30 to TRBJ1-5; 8 nucleotides agree with TRBD1. Trimming took 3 bases from V and 6 from J; bases not matched to a gene: 10. The CDR3 is 15 amino acids. Looked up from germline, CDR1 is GTSNPN and CDR2 is SVGIG (reference sequence).

This rearrangement joins TRBV14 to TRBJ1-4; tentatively, D is TRBD1 (5 bases). This CDR3 is built from 16 residues. Deletions cut 1 base from V and 4 bases from J, with 13 bases between. CDR1 and CDR2 from the germline V gene are SGHDN and FVKESK. The CDR3 region has the DNA TGTGCCAGCAGCCAAGTAGGTGCAGGGAATAATGAAAAACTGTTTTTT. Protein product: CASSQVGAGNNEKLFF.

The chain carries TRBV19 and TRBJ1-1; TRBD1 matches at 7 bases. After removal of 6 bases from V and 3 bases from J, the junction contained 10 bases not matched to a gene. The germline gives CDR1 LNHDA, CDR2 SQIVND (reference sequence). The CDR3 consists of 15 residues. Written as DNA, the CDR3 is TGTGCCAGTAGCGGGACAGCCTTAGGGGACACTGAAGCTTTCTTT. Translation gives CASSGTALGDTEAFF.

The chain recombines TRBV3-1 (or the pseudogene TRBV3-2) with TRBJ2-1; 7 nucleotides align to TRBD2. The trim removed 0 bases at V and 1 base at J, leaving 6 bases unmatched. Germline values: CDR1 LGHDT, CDR2 YNNKEL (reference sequence). CDR3 length: 17 residues. The CDR3 region is CASSQDLRGESYNEQFF. The CDR3, as DNA: TGTGCCAGCAGCCAAGATCTTCGGGGGGAATCCTACAATGAGCAGTTCTTC.

The chain has TRBV5-8 and TRBJ1-2; 8 nucleotides line up with TRBD1. The CDR3 sequence is 14 residues long. With V trimmed by 1 base and J by 2 bases, 1 base remained unmatched. Per the germline V gene, CDR1 is SGHTS and CDR2 is YDEGEE. CDR3 DNA: TGTGCCAGCAGCTTGAGGGACAGGAACTATGGCTACACCTTC. Protein product: CASSLRDRNYGYTF. The whole variable domain, filled in from reference TRBV5-8 and TRBJ1-2, reads EAGVTQSPTHLIKTRGQQATLRCSPISGHTSVYWYQQALGLGLQFLLWYDEGEERNRGNFPPRFSGRQFPNYSSELNVNALELEDSALYLCASSLRDRNYGYTFGSGTRLTVV.

The chain has TRBV27 and TRBJ1-5; 8 nucleotides align to TRBD1. The CDR3 is 17 amino acids. V dropped 6 bases and J dropped 5; count of bases not matched to a gene: 15. The V gene's germline CDR1 is MNHEY and CDR2 SMNVEV (reference sequence). CDR3 DNA: TGTGCCAGCAGCCGAGGACCCCACCAGGGGGCGGATCAGCCCCAGCATTTT. Protein product: CASSRGPHQGADQPQHF.

This sequence joins TRBV29-1 and TRBJ2-5, with TRBD1 identical over 9 bases. Trimming took 4 bases from V and 4 from J; bases not matched to a gene: 4. The CDR3 covers 13 residues. The germline gives CDR1 SQVTM, CDR2 ANQGSEA. In DNA, the CDR3 is TGCAGCGTTGCGGGGACAGGGTTAGAGACCCAGTACTTC. The encoded protein is CSVAGTGLETQYF.

The table lists this clone with a count of one. The chain recombines TRBV5-4 with TRBJ2-2; no firm D call. Germline loops: CDR1 SGHNT, CDR2 YYREEE (reference sequence). The V end lost 4 bases, the J end lost 1 base, and 8 bases lay between the germline ends. This CDR3 has 14 residues. Here the CDR3 reads CASSPSGNTGELFF. In nucleotides, the CDR3 is TGTGCCAGCAGCCCCTCAGGGAACACCGGGGAGCTGTTTTTT.

The gene calls are TRBV6-1 and TRBJ2-1; 11 nucleotides match TRBD2. The CDR3 consists of 16 residues. Trimming removed 4 bases from V and 3 bases from J; junction bases left unmatched: 5. The germline V gene has CDR1 MNHNS and CDR2 SASEGT. This CDR3 reads CASSATTSGNYNEQFF. CDR3 DNA sequence: TGTGCCAGCAGTGCTACGACTAGCGGGAACTACAATGAGCAGTTCTTC.

The chain uses TRBV19 and TRBJ2-7, with 7 bases lining up with TRBD2. The germline gives CDR1 LNHDA, CDR2 SQIVND (reference sequence). Losses at the gene ends were 4 bases for V and 4 bases for J; bases not matched to a gene: 7. This CDR3 comprises 14 residues. This CDR3 is CASSSKGLRYEQYF. In DNA form, the CDR3 reads TGTGCCAGTAGTAGCAAGGGACTACGATACGAGCAGTACTTC.

The chain has TRBV27 and TRBJ1-1, with a weak D call TRBD1 (6 bases). The CDR3 is 15 residues long. Germline loops: CDR1 MNHEY, CDR2 SMNVEV (reference sequence). The V end lost 3 bases, the J end lost 1 base, and 12 bases lay between the germline ends. The CDR3: CASSLDSFENTEAFF. CDR3 DNA: TGTGCCAGCAGTTTGGACAGCTTTGAGAACACTGAAGCTTTCTTT.

This chain joins TRBV5-1 and TRBJ2-2; 8 bases match TRBD1. This CDR3 comprises 16 residues. Per germline, CDR1 SGHRS and CDR2 YFSETQ. Trimming at V came to 2 bases and at J to 1 base, leaving 4 bases not matched to a gene. The CDR3 sequence: CASSFGGQGNTGELFF. The CDR3, as DNA: TGCGCCAGCAGCTTTGGTGGACAGGGGAACACCGGGGAGCTGTTTTTT.

The sample holds a few counts of this clone. The V gene is TRBV5-1, the J gene TRBJ2-2; D remains ambiguous. Per the germline V gene, CDR1 is SGHRS and CDR2 is YFSETQ. V lost 0 bases and J lost 1, with 4 bases in between. The CDR3 covers 14 residues. CDR3 sequence reads: CASSLAGNTGELFF. For the CDR3, the DNA is TGCGCCAGCAGCTTGGCGGGGAACACCGGGGAGCTGTTTTTT.

The gene calls are TRBV27 and TRBJ2-5; weak D call: TRBD2 (6 bases). V was clipped by 3 bases and J by 4 bases, with 15 bases between them. Germline-derived CDR1 and CDR2 are MNHEY and SMNVEV (reference sequence). The CDR3 covers 15 residues. CDR3 DNA: TGTGCCAGCAGTTTGACGGGGGTCCCGCGAGAGACCCAGTACTTC. Amino acid sequence: CASSLTGVPRETQYF.

The chain has TRBV27 and TRBJ1-1; D gene uncertain. Trimming shortened V by 3 bases and J by 7 bases, and 12 bases separated the two germline ends. This CDR3 is built from 13 residues. The V gene's germline CDR1 is MNHEY and CDR2 SMNVEV (reference sequence). CDR3 region: CASSLWAGNEAFF. The CDR3 DNA is TGTGCCAGCAGTTTGTGGGCCGGGAATGAAGCTTTCTTT.